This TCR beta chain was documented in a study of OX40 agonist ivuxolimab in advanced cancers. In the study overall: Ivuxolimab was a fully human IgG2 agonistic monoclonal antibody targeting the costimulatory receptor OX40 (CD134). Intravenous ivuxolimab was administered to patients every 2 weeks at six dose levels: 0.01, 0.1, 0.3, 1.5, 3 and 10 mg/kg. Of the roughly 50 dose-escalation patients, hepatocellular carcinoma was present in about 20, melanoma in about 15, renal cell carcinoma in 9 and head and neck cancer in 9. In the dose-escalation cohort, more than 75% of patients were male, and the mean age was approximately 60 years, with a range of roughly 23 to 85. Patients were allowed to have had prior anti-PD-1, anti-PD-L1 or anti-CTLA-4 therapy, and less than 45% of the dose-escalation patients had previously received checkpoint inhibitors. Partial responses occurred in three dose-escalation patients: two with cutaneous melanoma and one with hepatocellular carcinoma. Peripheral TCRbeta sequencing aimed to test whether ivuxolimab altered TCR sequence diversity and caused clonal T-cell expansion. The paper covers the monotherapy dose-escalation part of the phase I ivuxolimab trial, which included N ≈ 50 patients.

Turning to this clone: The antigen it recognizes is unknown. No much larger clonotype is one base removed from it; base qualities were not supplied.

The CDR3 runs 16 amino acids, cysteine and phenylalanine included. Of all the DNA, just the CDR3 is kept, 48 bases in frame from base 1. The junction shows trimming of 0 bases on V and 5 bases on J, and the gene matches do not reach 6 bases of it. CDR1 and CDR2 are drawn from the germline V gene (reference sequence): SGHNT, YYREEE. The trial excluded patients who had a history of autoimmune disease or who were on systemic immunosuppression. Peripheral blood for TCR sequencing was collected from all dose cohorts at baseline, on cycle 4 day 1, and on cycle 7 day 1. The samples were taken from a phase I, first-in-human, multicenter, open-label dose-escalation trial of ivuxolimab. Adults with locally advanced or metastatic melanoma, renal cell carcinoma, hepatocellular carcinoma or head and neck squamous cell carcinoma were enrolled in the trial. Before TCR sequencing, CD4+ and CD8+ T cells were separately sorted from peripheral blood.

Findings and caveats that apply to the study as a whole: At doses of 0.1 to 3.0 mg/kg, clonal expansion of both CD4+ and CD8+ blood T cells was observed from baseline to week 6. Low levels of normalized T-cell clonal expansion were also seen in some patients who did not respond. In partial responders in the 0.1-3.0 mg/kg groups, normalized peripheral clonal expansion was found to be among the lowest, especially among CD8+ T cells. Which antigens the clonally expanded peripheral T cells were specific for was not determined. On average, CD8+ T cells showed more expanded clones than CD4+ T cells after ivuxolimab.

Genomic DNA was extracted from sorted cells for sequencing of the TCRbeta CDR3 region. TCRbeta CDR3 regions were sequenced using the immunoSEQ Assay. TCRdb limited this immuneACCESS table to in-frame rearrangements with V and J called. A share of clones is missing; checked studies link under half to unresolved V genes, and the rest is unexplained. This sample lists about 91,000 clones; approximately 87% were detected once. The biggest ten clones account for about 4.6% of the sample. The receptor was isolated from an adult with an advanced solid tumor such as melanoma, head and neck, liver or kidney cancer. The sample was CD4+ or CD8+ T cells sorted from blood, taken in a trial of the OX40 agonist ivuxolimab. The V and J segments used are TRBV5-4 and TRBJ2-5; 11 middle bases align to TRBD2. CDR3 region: CASSLELAGGGETQYF. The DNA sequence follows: TGTGCCAGCAGCTTGGAGTTAGCGGGAGGGGGTGAGACCCAGTACTTC.